The rows below give T cell receptor beta chains drawn from one sample of a study of shared clonotypes between healthy human individuals. Assay used: immunoSEQ multiplex PCR; TCRdb lists only in-frame clones, some missing. In the table there are approximately 2.1 million clones, 85% to 95% of which are singletons. Material: naive CD4+ T cells from PBMCs. These receptors were obtained from a young man in good health. Some clones in this sample may be carry-over from other donors' samples. CDR3s include the opening cysteine and the closing phenylalanine or tryptophan. The order of the fields is CDR3 protein, CDR3 DNA, J gene, D gene, clone size, V gene. The D gene is left open where the match is weak. Expanded clones are given a class, and other clones once, few, many or no size at all.

cdr3_aa: CATRRQGQETQYF
cdr3_nt: TGTGCCACTCGGCGACAGGGGCAAGAGACCCAGTACTTC
j_call: TRBJ2-5
d_call: TRBD1
clone_size: -
v_call: TRBV15

cdr3_aa: CASSLAPRGIYHEQFF
cdr3_nt: TGTGCCAGCAGCTTGGCCCCACGGGGTATTTACCATGAGCAGTTCTTC
j_call: TRBJ2-1
d_call: -
clone_size: -
v_call: TRBV5-4

cdr3_aa: CASGPVGRSPLHF
cdr3_nt: TGTGCCAGCGGGCCCGTAGGACGGTCACCCCTCCACTTT
j_call: TRBJ1-6
d_call: -
clone_size: -
v_call: TRBV6-5

cdr3_aa: CASSTQQRADTQYF
cdr3_nt: TGTGCCAGCAGCACGCAACAGCGGGCAGATACGCAGTATTTT
j_call: TRBJ2-3
d_call: -
clone_size: -
v_call: TRBV7-8

cdr3_aa: CASSYRVQETQYF
cdr3_nt: TGTGCCAGCAGTTACAGGGTTCAAGAGACCCAGTACTTC
j_call: TRBJ2-5
d_call: -
clone_size: -
v_call: TRBV28

cdr3_aa: CASSTTGRLSTDTQYF
cdr3_nt: TGTGCCAGTAGTACCACTGGGCGTCTTAGCACAGATACGCAGTATTTT
j_call: TRBJ2-3
d_call: -
clone_size: -
v_call: TRBV19

cdr3_aa: CAWADGGRTEAFF
cdr3_nt: TGTGCCTGGGCCGACGGGGGGCGCACTGAAGCTTTCTTT
j_call: TRBJ1-1
d_call: -
clone_size: -
v_call: TRBV30

cdr3_aa: CASSSTGTKTNEQFF
cdr3_nt: TGTGCCAGCAGTTCGACCGGGACAAAAACTAATGAGCAGTTCTTC
j_call: TRBJ2-1
d_call: -
clone_size: -
v_call: TRBV7-9

cdr3_aa: CASSDFGPTGFGANVLTF
cdr3_nt: TGTGCCAGCAGTGACTTCGGACCCACAGGGTTTGGGGCCAACGTCCTGACTTTC
j_call: TRBJ2-6
d_call: -
clone_size: -
v_call: TRBV25-1

cdr3_aa: CASSYTSGNTEAFF
cdr3_nt: TGTGCCAGCAGTTACACAAGCGGAAACACTGAAGCTTTCTTT
j_call: TRBJ1-1
d_call: -
clone_size: -
v_call: TRBV6-5

cdr3_aa: CASSYSDRGRQETQYF
cdr3_nt: TGTGCCAGCAGTTACTCGGACAGGGGGCGGCAAGAGACCCAGTACTTC
j_call: TRBJ2-5
d_call: TRBD1
clone_size: -
v_call: TRBV6-5

cdr3_aa: CASSENRGGETQYF
cdr3_nt: TGCGCCAGCAGTGAGAACAGGGGAGGAGAGACCCAGTACTTC
j_call: TRBJ2-5
d_call: -
clone_size: -
v_call: TRBV10-1

cdr3_aa: CASSTDRGDKFF
cdr3_nt: TGTGCCAGCAGTACAGACAGGGGAGATAAGTTCTTC
j_call: TRBJ2-1
d_call: TRBD1
clone_size: -
v_call: TRBV2

cdr3_aa: CASSLWTAGNTEAFF
cdr3_nt: TGCGCCAGCAGCTTGTGGACTGCGGGGAACACTGAAGCTTTCTTT
j_call: TRBJ1-1
d_call: -
clone_size: -
v_call: TRBV5-1

cdr3_aa: CASSLGQGAIYEQYF
cdr3_nt: TGTGCCAGCAGCTTAGGGCAGGGGGCGATCTACGAGCAGTACTTC
j_call: TRBJ2-7
d_call: TRBD1
clone_size: -
v_call: TRBV7-3

cdr3_aa: CAISENQGIYNEQFF
cdr3_nt: TGTGCCATCAGTGAAAACCAGGGAATATACAATGAGCAGTTCTTC
j_call: TRBJ2-1
d_call: -
clone_size: -
v_call: TRBV10-3

cdr3_aa: CASSLFPNQPQHF
cdr3_nt: TGTGCCAGCAGCTTATTCCCCAATCAGCCCCAGCATTTT
j_call: TRBJ1-5
d_call: -
clone_size: -
v_call: TRBV7-3

cdr3_aa: CASSRDKNYEQYF
cdr3_nt: TGCGCCAGCAGCCGGGACAAAAACTACGAGCAGTACTTC
j_call: TRBJ2-7
d_call: -
clone_size: -
v_call: TRBV5-1

cdr3_aa: CASSAAPRTGMETQYF
cdr3_nt: TGTGCCAGCAGTGCCGCCCCCCGAACAGGGATGGAGACCCAGTACTTC
j_call: TRBJ2-5
d_call: -
clone_size: -
v_call: TRBV25-1

cdr3_aa: CASTTSGSTGELFF
cdr3_nt: TGTGCCAGCACCACTAGCGGGAGTACCGGGGAGCTGTTTTTT
j_call: TRBJ2-2
d_call: TRBD2
clone_size: -
v_call: TRBV9

cdr3_aa: CAWQKRGVGNYGYTF
cdr3_nt: TGTGCCTGGCAAAAGAGGGGGGTTGGTAACTATGGCTACACCTTC
j_call: TRBJ1-2
d_call: -
clone_size: -
v_call: TRBV30

cdr3_aa: CASTLQGGGNTIYF
cdr3_nt: TGTGCCAGCACTTTACAGGGTGGAGGGAACACCATATATTTT
j_call: TRBJ1-3
d_call: -
clone_size: -
v_call: TRBV28

cdr3_aa: CASSYSQGYEQYF
cdr3_nt: TGTGCCAGCAGCTATTCCCAGGGCTACGAGCAGTACTTC
j_call: TRBJ2-7
d_call: -
clone_size: -
v_call: TRBV7-9

cdr3_aa: CASSLLVGQGNTDTQYF
cdr3_nt: TGCGCCAGCAGCTTGCTCGTGGGACAGGGGAACACAGATACGCAGTATTTT
j_call: TRBJ2-3
d_call: TRBD1
clone_size: -
v_call: TRBV5-1

cdr3_aa: CASSVRMTGTPYEQYF
cdr3_nt: TGTGCCAGCAGTGTAAGAATGACAGGGACACCCTACGAGCAGTACTTC
j_call: TRBJ2-7
d_call: TRBD1
clone_size: -
v_call: TRBV27

cdr3_aa: CASSGGWADTQYF
cdr3_nt: TGTGCCAGCAGTGGGGGGTGGGCAGATACGCAGTATTTT
j_call: TRBJ2-3
d_call: -
clone_size: -
v_call: TRBV2

cdr3_aa: CASSFRGTGGGYTF
cdr3_nt: TGTGCCAGCAGCTTCCGGGGGACAGGGGGTGGCTACACCTTC
j_call: TRBJ1-2
d_call: TRBD1
clone_size: -
v_call: TRBV7-2

cdr3_aa: CASSSGQGARGTGELFF
cdr3_nt: TGTGCCAGCAGCTCTGGACAGGGGGCGCGGGGCACCGGGGAGCTGTTTTTT
j_call: TRBJ2-2
d_call: TRBD1
clone_size: -
v_call: TRBV7-3

cdr3_aa: CASSLGGMGSYGYTF
cdr3_nt: TGTGCCAGCAGCTTGGGTGGTATGGGATCCTATGGCTACACCTTC
j_call: TRBJ1-2
d_call: -
clone_size: -
v_call: TRBV5-6

cdr3_aa: CASSLFRREMNTEAFF
cdr3_nt: TGTGCCAGCAGTTTGTTTAGGAGAGAAATGAACACTGAAGCTTTCTTT
j_call: TRBJ1-1
d_call: -
clone_size: once
v_call: TRBV28

cdr3_aa: CSVDQRGSYEQYF
cdr3_nt: TGCAGCGTTGACCAGAGGGGCTCCTACGAGCAGTACTTC
j_call: TRBJ2-7
d_call: -
clone_size: -
v_call: TRBV29-1

cdr3_aa: CASSLGGFGNQPQHF
cdr3_nt: TGTGCCAGCAGTTTAGGGGGGTTCGGGAATCAGCCCCAGCATTTT
j_call: TRBJ1-5
d_call: -
clone_size: once
v_call: TRBV27

cdr3_aa: CASSLDDFGELFF
cdr3_nt: TGTGCCAGCAGCTTAGATGACTTCGGGGAGCTGTTTTTT
j_call: TRBJ2-2
d_call: -
clone_size: once
v_call: TRBV7-9

cdr3_aa: CASSPHPGASGSARKYEQYF
cdr3_nt: TGTGCCAGCAGTCCCCACCCCGGGGCTAGCGGGAGTGCGCGGAAATACGAGCAGTACTTC
j_call: TRBJ2-7
d_call: TRBD2
clone_size: -
v_call: TRBV27

cdr3_aa: CASSLEQGRGEKLFF
cdr3_nt: TGCGCCAGCAGCCTGGAACAGGGGAGGGGTGAAAAACTGTTTTTT
j_call: TRBJ1-4
d_call: TRBD1
clone_size: -
v_call: TRBV4-3

cdr3_aa: CSPQGTGKVGAQSYEQYF
cdr3_nt: TGCAGCCCCCAGGGGACAGGGAAAGTGGGGGCCCAGTCCTACGAGCAGTACTTC
j_call: TRBJ2-7
d_call: TRBD1
clone_size: once
v_call: TRBV29-1

cdr3_aa: CASSELGATNEKLFF
cdr3_nt: TGTGCCAGCAGTGAATTGGGTGCAACTAATGAAAAACTGTTTTTT
j_call: TRBJ1-4
d_call: -
clone_size: -
v_call: TRBV25-1

cdr3_aa: CASSLSQGVNIQYF
cdr3_nt: TGCGCCAGCAGCTTGTCGCAGGGGGTGAACATTCAGTACTTC
j_call: TRBJ2-4
d_call: TRBD1
clone_size: -
v_call: TRBV5-1

cdr3_aa: CASKLAGGTGELFF
cdr3_nt: TGCGCCAGCAAACTAGCGGGAGGCACCGGGGAGCTGTTTTTT
j_call: TRBJ2-2
d_call: TRBD2
clone_size: -
v_call: TRBV10-2

cdr3_aa: CASTPQASAYNEQFF
cdr3_nt: TGTGCCAGCACCCCCCAGGCATCTGCTTACAATGAGCAGTTCTTC
j_call: TRBJ2-1
d_call: -
clone_size: -
v_call: TRBV9

cdr3_aa: CASSARGGSYEQYF
cdr3_nt: TGTGCCAGCAGCGCCCGGGGGGGCTCCTACGAGCAGTACTTC
j_call: TRBJ2-7
d_call: TRBD2
clone_size: -
v_call: TRBV9

cdr3_aa: CASSYHTGTVGQPQHF
cdr3_nt: TGTGCCAGCAGTTACCATACCGGGACGGTGGGTCAGCCCCAGCATTTT
j_call: TRBJ1-5
d_call: -
clone_size: -
v_call: TRBV6-6

cdr3_aa: CASSQGGTYEQYF
cdr3_nt: TGTGCCAGCAGCCAAGGTGGAACCTACGAGCAGTACTTC
j_call: TRBJ2-7
d_call: -
clone_size: -
v_call: TRBV14

cdr3_aa: CASSRTSGLYEQYF
cdr3_nt: TGTGCCAGCAGCCGGACTAGCGGGCTCTACGAGCAGTACTTC
j_call: TRBJ2-7
d_call: TRBD2
clone_size: -
v_call: TRBV7-2

cdr3_aa: CASSHERSASTGELFF
cdr3_nt: TGTGCCAGCAGCCATGAGAGGTCGGCCAGCACCGGGGAGCTGTTTTTT
j_call: TRBJ2-2
d_call: -
clone_size: -
v_call: TRBV11-3

cdr3_aa: CASRGQGAGFGGYTF
cdr3_nt: TGTGCCAGCAGGGGACAGGGGGCCGGTTTCGGAGGCTACACCTTC
j_call: TRBJ1-2
d_call: TRBD1
clone_size: -
v_call: TRBV28

cdr3_aa: CAISENRDNQPQHF
cdr3_nt: TGTGCCATCAGTGAGAACAGGGACAATCAGCCCCAGCATTTT
j_call: TRBJ1-5
d_call: -
clone_size: -
v_call: TRBV10-3

cdr3_aa: CARSLGQGYSNQPQHF
cdr3_nt: TGTGCCAGAAGCTTAGGACAGGGATATAGCAATCAGCCCCAGCATTTT
j_call: TRBJ1-5
d_call: -
clone_size: -
v_call: TRBV7-5

cdr3_aa: CASSLEGAGGGETQYF
cdr3_nt: TGCGCCAGCAGCTTGGAAGGGGCAGGGGGCGGTGAGACCCAGTACTTC
j_call: TRBJ2-5
d_call: TRBD1
clone_size: once
v_call: TRBV5-1

cdr3_aa: CASRLSRDRGPETQYF
cdr3_nt: TGTGCCAGCAGGCTTTCCCGGGACAGGGGCCCAGAGACCCAGTACTTC
j_call: TRBJ2-5
d_call: TRBD1
clone_size: -
v_call: TRBV5-8

cdr3_aa: CASSGRTGEETQYF
cdr3_nt: TGTGCCAGCAGCGGACGGACAGGGGAAGAGACCCAGTACTTC
j_call: TRBJ2-5
d_call: -
clone_size: -
v_call: TRBV21-1

cdr3_aa: CAISPGGDGYTF
cdr3_nt: TGTGCCATCAGCCCAGGTGGGGATGGCTACACCTTC
j_call: TRBJ1-2
d_call: -
clone_size: -
v_call: TRBV10-3

cdr3_aa: CASSPPSGNYEQYF
cdr3_nt: TGTGCCAGCTCACCGCCTAGCGGGAACTACGAGCAGTACTTC
j_call: TRBJ2-7
d_call: TRBD2
clone_size: -
v_call: TRBV18

cdr3_aa: CASSSRTGGQGYEQYF
cdr3_nt: TGTGCCAGCAGTTCCCGGACAGGGGGACAAGGCTACGAGCAGTACTTC
j_call: TRBJ2-7
d_call: TRBD1
clone_size: -
v_call: TRBV6-5

cdr3_aa: CASSSSTRDSSYEQYF
cdr3_nt: TGCGCCAGCAGCTCAAGTACCCGGGACAGTTCATACGAGCAGTACTTC
j_call: TRBJ2-7
d_call: TRBD1
clone_size: -
v_call: TRBV5-1

cdr3_aa: CASGIGTGSQPQHF
cdr3_nt: TGTGCCAGCGGCATCGGGACAGGGAGTCAGCCCCAGCATTTT
j_call: TRBJ1-5
d_call: TRBD1
clone_size: -
v_call: TRBV6-5